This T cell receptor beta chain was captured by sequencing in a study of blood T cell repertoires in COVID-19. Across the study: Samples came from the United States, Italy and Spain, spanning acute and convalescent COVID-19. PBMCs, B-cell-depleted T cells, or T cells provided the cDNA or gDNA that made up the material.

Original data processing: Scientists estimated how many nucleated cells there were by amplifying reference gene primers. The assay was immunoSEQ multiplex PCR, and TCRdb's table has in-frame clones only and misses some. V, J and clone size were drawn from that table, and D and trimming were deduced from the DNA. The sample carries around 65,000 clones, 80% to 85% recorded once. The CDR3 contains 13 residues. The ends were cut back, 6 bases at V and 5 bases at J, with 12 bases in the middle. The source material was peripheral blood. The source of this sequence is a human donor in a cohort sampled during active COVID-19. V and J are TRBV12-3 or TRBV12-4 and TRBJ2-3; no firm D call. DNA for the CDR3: TGTGCCAGCAGACCTCTCACGGGAGATACGCAGTATTTT. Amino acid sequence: CASRPLTGDTQYF.